The clone carrying this TCR beta chain was seen once. The CDR3 extends over 18 amino acids. Germline CDR1 SGHVS, CDR2 FNYEAQ. V was trimmed by 1 base and J by 1 base, leaving 20 bases between them. TCRdb called the 5' RACE reads again in MiXCR, with one record for every CDR3 protein. The sample lists some 45,000 distinct CDR3 sequences, roughly 30% occurring once. Naive CD4+ cells had CD25+ Tregs removed. Sequencing input: naive CD4+ T cells sorted from blood. Described subset: naive CD4+ T cells, CD4+CD45RA+CD25-. The sequence derives from a female donor with breast cancer. The chain is built from TRBV7-6 and TRBJ2-7; D may be TRBD1 (5 bases). The CDR3 loop is CASSLGEGMGRGSYEQYF. The CDR3 coding sequence is TGTGCCAGCAGCTTAGGGGAAGGCATGGGGCGCGGTTCCTACGAGCAGTACTTC.